What follows are 24 T cell receptor beta chains derived from one specimen sequenced in a study of blood T cell repertoires in COVID-19 (dated by TCRdb to 2020 to 2021). The library was built by means of the immunoSEQ multiplex PCR assay. Here the immuneACCESS table is served through TCRdb, limited to in-frame sequences with V and J called. Missing clones are a known gap in these copies; in checked studies unresolved V genes cover under half, and the rest lacks a known reason. The sample includes more than 200,000 clones, with approximately 84% observed a single time. The ten largest clones take up more than 1.5% of the sample. Sequenced: PBMCs or T cells enriched from blood (not recorded which). These TCRs come from a man aged 35-49 years who had recovered from COVID-19.

The rearrangement joins TRBV29-1 to TRBJ2-3, with a weak D call TRBD2 (6 bases). The CDR3 runs to 15 residues. CDR1 and CDR2 (germline): SQVTM, ANQGSEA. The V end lost 0 bases, the J end lost 4 bases, and 14 bases lay between the germline ends. CDR3 amino acids: CSVEDRRGISDTQYF. For the CDR3, the DNA is TGCAGCGTTGAAGATCGGCGGGGCATCTCAGATACGCAGTATTTT.

The rearrangement joins TRBV12-5 to TRBJ1-4, with D uncertain. CDR3 size: 16 residues. The germline V and J ends were trimmed by 6 bases and 5 bases, with 19 bases remaining between them. Germline values: CDR1 LGHNT, CDR2 FRNRAP. The CDR3 is CASGRGLLTENEKLFF. CDR3 nucleotide sequence: TGTGCTAGTGGCCGAGGCCTCTTGACGGAGAATGAAAAACTGTTTTTT.

This clone appeared a single time. The chain carries TRBV6-2 or TRBV6-3 and TRBJ2-7; 11 bases map to TRBD1. Germline V gene data show CDR1 as MNHEY and CDR2 as SVGEGT. The CDR3 runs 16 residues. With V trimmed by 0 bases and J by 4 bases, 5 bases remained unmatched. The CDR3 is CASSYSGQGEFYEQYF. DNA of the CDR3: TGTGCCAGCAGTTACTCGGGACAGGGGGAATTTTACGAGCAGTACTTC.

V and J are TRBV4-1 and TRBJ1-2; the match to TRBD1 covers 7 bases. J gave up 8 bases and V 4 bases, and 7 bases lay outside the gene matches. Germline-derived CDR1 and CDR2 are MGHRA and YSYEKL. This CDR3 has 13 amino acids. Here the CDR3 DNA reads TGCGCCAGCAGCCTTGACAGGGCCTCGGGCTACACCTTC. Protein product: CASSLDRASGYTF.

The CDR3 here is CASSSSRTGGRTNTEAFF. The CDR3, as DNA: TGTGCCAGCAGCTCTTCTAGGACAGGGGGCAGGACGAACACTGAAGCTTTCTTT. The V gene is TRBV11-2, the J gene TRBJ1-1; 11 positions match TRBD1. The CDR3 is made up of 18 amino acids. J lost 1 base, V lost 4 bases, and 11 bases had no gene match. Germline lookup yields CDR1 SGHAT and CDR2 FQNNGV.

Here the CDR3 DNA reads TGTGCCTGGAGCGGACAGAGCAATCAGCCCCAGCATTTT. Amino acid sequence: CAWSGQSNQPQHF. This rearrangement joins TRBV30 to TRBJ1-5; D is perhaps TRBD1 (6 bases). V was pared by 3 bases and J by 1 base, with 7 bases between. Per the germline V gene, CDR1 is GTSNPN and CDR2 is SVGIG (reference sequence). The CDR3 covers 13 residues.

The chain couples TRBV14 to TRBJ2-7; the match to TRBD1 covers 8 bases. The CDR3 spans 15 residues. Germline V gene lookup returns CDR1 SGHDN and CDR2 FVKESK. The V gene end was trimmed by 4 bases and the J gene end by 8 bases; junction bases not matched to a gene: 13. The CDR3 DNA sequence: TGTGCCAGCAGCCTGGCCGGGACAGGCGCCCCTCAGCAGTACTTC. Its protein is CASSLAGTGAPQQYF.

The chain links TRBV25-1 to TRBJ2-7, with 8 bases lining up with TRBD1. Germline V gives CDR1 MGHDK, CDR2 SYGVNS. CDR3 length: 13 amino acids. Trimming took 6 bases from V and 5 from J; bases not matched to a gene: 6. The CDR3 DNA reads as TGTGCCAGCAGGGGACAGGCAAGTCACGAGCAGTACTTC. Amino acid sequence: CASRGQASHEQYF.

The chain is built from TRBV19 and TRBJ1-2, with D hard to call. The CDR3 length is 14 residues. Deletions cut 1 base from V and 7 bases from J, with 13 bases between. Germline loops: CDR1 LNHDA, CDR2 SQIVND (reference sequence). CDR3 DNA sequence: TGTGCCAGTAGTATAGGCACAACAGCGGCTGGCTACACCTTC. It translates to CASSIGTTAAGYTF.

The chain is built from TRBV9 and TRBJ1-1; 7 bases agree with TRBD1. Germline V gene data show CDR1 as SGDLS and CDR2 as YYNGEE. J was trimmed by 11 bases and V by 2 bases; bases with no gene match: 12. The CDR3 spans 14 residues. CDR3 loop: CASSVYLQGLEAFF. CDR3 sequence (DNA): TGTGCCAGCAGCGTCTACCTACAGGGGTTAGAGGCTTTCTTT.

In regard to this clone: One end of the junction fails to match germline, which may point to a read error. The V and J genes are TRBV7-3 and TRBJ1-1; 7 positions agree with TRBD1. Germline loops: CDR1 SGHTA, CDR2 FQGTGA. This CDR3 is built from 16 residues. In DNA, the CDR3 is TGTGCCAGCAGCTTAACTTGGACAGGAGCTAACACTGAAACTTTCTTT. Protein product: CASSLTWTGANTETFF.

The V and J genes are TRBV24-1 and TRBJ2-1; 8 nucleotides align to TRBD2. The CDR3 spans 18 residues. Germline-derived CDR1 and CDR2 are KGHDR and SFDVKD. Germline trimming cut 1 base from V and 4 bases from J; bases unmatched to any gene: 11. CDR3 coding DNA: TGTGCCACCAGTGATTTCGGTTTCGCGGGAGGACCTTACAATGAGCAGTTCTTC. Protein: CATSDFGFAGGPYNEQFF.

The chain uses TRBV15 and TRBJ1-5, with D possibly TRBD1 on 5 matching bases. V dropped 0 bases and J dropped 7 bases, with 25 bases sitting between them. Per germline, CDR1 LNHNV and CDR2 YYDKDF (reference sequence). This CDR3 is built from 19 residues. The CDR3 protein is CATSRDLREEPGVAQPQHF. CDR3 nucleotides: TGTGCCACCAGCAGAGATTTACGGGAAGAACCGGGGGTGGCCCAGCCCCAGCATTTT.

The J gene is TRBJ1-4, the V gene TRBV7-8; D is possibly TRBD1 (5 bases). This CDR3 has 17 amino acids. Trimming removed 3 bases from V and 0 bases from J, with 14 bases in between. Germline V gene data show CDR1 as SGHVS and CDR2 as FQNEAQ. The CDR3 spells CASSLGSWGATNEKLFF. The CDR3 DNA sequence: TGTGCCAGCAGCTTGGGGAGTTGGGGGGCAACTAATGAAAAACTGTTTTTT. The full variable domain, in which reference TRBV7-8 and TRBJ1-4 provide the parts outside the CDR3, is GAGVSQSPRYKVAKRGQDVALRCDPISGHVSLFWYQQALGQGPEFLTYFQNEAQLDKSGLPSDRFFAERPEGSVSTLKIQRTQQEDSAVYLCASSLGSWGATNEKLFFGSGTQLSVL.

The genes are TRBV20-1 and TRBJ1-5; D not resolved. CDR3 length: 13 amino acids. The germline CDR1 and CDR2 sequences are DFQATT and SNEGSKA (reference sequence). V was clipped by 3 bases and J by 4 bases, with 10 bases between them. The CDR3 region is CSASPLANQPQHF. The CDR3 region has the DNA TGCAGTGCTAGTCCCTTGGCAAATCAGCCCCAGCATTTT.

The J gene is TRBJ1-4, the V gene TRBV7-2; D might be TRBD1 (6 bases). The germline V gene encodes CDR1 SGHTA and CDR2 FQGNSA. V gave up 3 bases and J gave up 3 bases, with 11 bases separating them. The CDR3 is made up of 15 amino acids. The CDR3 loop is CASSFLRGANEKLFF. CDR3 nucleotide sequence: TGTGCCAGCAGCTTCCTCAGGGGCGCTAATGAAAAACTGTTTTTT.

This clone was detected a few times. V is TRBV13 and J is TRBJ2-3; no firm D call. V was clipped by 4 bases and J by 9 bases, with 11 bases between them. Germline lookup yields CDR1 PRHDT and CDR2 FYEKMQ (reference sequence). The CDR3 has 12 amino acids. CDR3 in DNA: TGTGCCAGCAGCTCATTCTCCCTAACGCAGTATTTT. It translates to CASSSFSLTQYF.

The chain has TRBV5-5 and TRBJ1-5; the D is unclear. V gave up 4 bases and J gave up 9 bases, with 17 bases separating them. This CDR3 comprises 14 residues. Germline V lookup: CDR1 SGHKS, CDR2 YYEKEE (reference sequence). In nucleotides, the CDR3 is TGTGCCAGCAGCATGATGATAACGGGTCTGCCCCAGCATTTT. Translating gives CASSMMITGLPQHF. Variable domain in full (rest from reference TRBV5-5 and TRBJ1-5): DAGVTQSPTHLIKTRGQQVTLRCSPISGHKSVSWYQQVLGQGPQFIFQYYEKEERGRGNFPDRFSARQFPNYSSELNVNALLLGDSALYLCASSMMITGLPQHFGDGTRLSIL.

V gene TRBV9 combines with J gene TRBJ1-3; tentatively, D is TRBD1 (6 bases). The CDR3 length is 15 residues. Germline CDR1 and CDR2: SGDLS and YYNGEE. Trimming removed 1 base at V and 3 bases at J, with 11 bases between. The CDR3 loop reads CASSVRGGSGNTIYF. The CDR3 nucleotides are TGTGCCAGCAGCGTAAGGGGGGGAAGTGGAAACACCATATATTTT.

V and J are TRBV27 and TRBJ2-2; 9 nucleotides line up with TRBD1. This CDR3 is 16 amino acids long. Germline lookup yields CDR1 MNHEY and CDR2 SMNVEV (reference sequence). V shed 7 bases and J 4 bases; nucleotides not matched to a gene: 10. The DNA of the CDR3 is TGTGCCAGCACTTCAGCCGGGACAGGGATCACCGGGGAGCTGTTTTTT. Translating gives CASTSAGTGITGELFF.

This chain joins TRBV21-1 and TRBJ2-1; the D call TRBD2 from the table was never checked on the DNA. TRBV21-1 is deemed a pseudogene. The CDR3 runs to 15 residues. CDR3 loop: CASTIGGRAYNEQFF. In DNA, the CDR3 is TGTGCCAGTACCATCGGCGGGAGGGCCTACAATGAGCAGTTCTTC.

The chain combines TRBV6-4 with TRBJ2-3; 15 nucleotides align to TRBD2. V lost 6 bases and J lost 5; bases outside the gene matches: 6. The CDR3 runs to 16 residues. Germline V CDR1 and CDR2: MRHNA, SNTAGT. The chain's CDR3 is CASRGGLAGGEDTQYF. The CDR3 nucleotides read TGTGCCAGCAGGGGTGGACTAGCGGGAGGGGAAGATACGCAGTATTTT.

CDR3 amino acids: CASSLPGTVYEQYF. In DNA form, the CDR3 reads TGTGCCAGCAGTTTACCCGGGACAGTCTACGAGCAGTACTTC. V is TRBV28 and J is TRBJ2-7, with 7 positions matching TRBD1. The V and J ends lost 2 bases and 3 bases, in that order; junction bases with no gene match: 4. The length of the CDR3 is 14 residues. In germline, CDR1 is MDHEN, CDR2 SYDVKM.

The J gene is TRBJ2-7, the V gene TRBV2; D might be TRBD2 (7 bases). This CDR3 spans 15 amino acids. V lost 3 bases and J 6 bases, leaving 18 bases between the germline ends. Germline lookup yields CDR1 SNHLY and CDR2 FYNNEI. CDR3 residues: CASSEDGGRYAEQYF. In nucleotides, the CDR3 is TGTGCCAGCAGTGAGGACGGGGGGCGGTATGCCGAGCAGTACTTC.